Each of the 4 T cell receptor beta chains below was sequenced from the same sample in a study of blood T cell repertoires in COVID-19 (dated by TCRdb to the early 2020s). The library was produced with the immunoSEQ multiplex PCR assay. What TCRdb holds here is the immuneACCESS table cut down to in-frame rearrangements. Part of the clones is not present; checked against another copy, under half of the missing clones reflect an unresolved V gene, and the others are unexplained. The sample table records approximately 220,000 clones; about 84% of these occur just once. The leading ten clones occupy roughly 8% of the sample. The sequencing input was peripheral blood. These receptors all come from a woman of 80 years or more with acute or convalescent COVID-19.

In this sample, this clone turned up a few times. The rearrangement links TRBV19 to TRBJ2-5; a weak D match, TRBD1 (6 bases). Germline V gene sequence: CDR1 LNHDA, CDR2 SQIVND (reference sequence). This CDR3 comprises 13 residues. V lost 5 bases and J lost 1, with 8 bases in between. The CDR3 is CASSGQIQETQYF. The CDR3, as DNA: TGTGCCAGTAGTGGACAGATCCAAGAGACCCAGTACTTC.

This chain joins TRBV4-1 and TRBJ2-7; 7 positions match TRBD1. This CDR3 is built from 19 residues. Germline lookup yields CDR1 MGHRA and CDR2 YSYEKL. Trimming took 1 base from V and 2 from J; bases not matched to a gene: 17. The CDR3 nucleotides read TGCGCCAGCAGCCAAGTGACTTTCACAGGGGACAGCGTCCCCTACGAGCAGTACTTC. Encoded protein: CASSQVTFTGDSVPYEQYF.

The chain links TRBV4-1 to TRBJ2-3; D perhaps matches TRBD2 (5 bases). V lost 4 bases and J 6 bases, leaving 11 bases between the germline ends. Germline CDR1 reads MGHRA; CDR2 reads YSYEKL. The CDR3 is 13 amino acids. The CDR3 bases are TGCGCCAGCAGCCCCCGGAGGTCCGATACGCAGTATTTT. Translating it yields CASSPRRSDTQYF.

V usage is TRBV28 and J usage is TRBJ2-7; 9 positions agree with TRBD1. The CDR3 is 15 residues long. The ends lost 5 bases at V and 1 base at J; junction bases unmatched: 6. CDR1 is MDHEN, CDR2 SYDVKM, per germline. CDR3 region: CASSAGQGLSYEQYF. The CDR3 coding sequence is TGTGCCAGCAGTGCAGGACAGGGGCTGTCCTACGAGCAGTACTTC.